These 8 T cell receptor beta chains came from one sample sequenced in a study of identical twins. One entry per CDR3 protein results from TCRdb running MiXCR on the 5' RACE reads. Among around 240,000 distinct CDR3 sequences, about 11% were seen once, and the ten largest hold 10%. Sequencing used memory T cells sorted from blood. The receptor source for this set is a man in his fifties or sixties in good health.

This chain joins TRBV19 and TRBJ1-2; a possible D gene is TRBD1 (5 bases). Between the trimmed V and J ends, which lost 7 bases and 8 bases, there was a span of 17 bases. Germline V lookup: CDR1 LNHDA, CDR2 SQIVND (reference sequence). The CDR3 consists of 13 residues. CDR3 protein: CASTFAGTSGYTF. CDR3 in DNA: TGTGCCAGTACCTTCGCCGGGACTTCCGGCTACACCTTC.

The chain is built from TRBV6-1 and TRBJ2-1, with TRBD2 identical over 14 bases. Trimming removed 6 bases from V and 0 bases from J; junction bases left unmatched: 1. Germline CDR1 is MNHNS and CDR2 is SASEGT. This CDR3 comprises 16 residues. The DNA for the CDR3 is TGTGCCAGCAGAGGGACTAGCGGGAGCTCCTACAATGAGCAGTTCTTC. This translates into CASRGTSGSSYNEQFF.

CDR3 coding DNA: TGTGCCAGCAGTCGAGGAGGGCGGGCGGAGCAGTTCTTC. Protein product: CASSRGGRAEQFF. This chain connects TRBV7-2 to TRBJ2-1, with D possibly TRBD2 on 6 matching bases. Germline lookup yields CDR1 SGHTA and CDR2 FQGNSA. The CDR3 extends over 13 amino acids. V was trimmed by 6 bases and J by 10 bases, leaving 16 bases between them. The full variable domain, rest sourced from reference TRBV7-2 and TRBJ2-1, is GAGVSQSPSNKVTEKGKDVELRCDPISGHTALYWYRQSLGQGLEFLIYFQGNSAPDKSGLPSDRFSAERTGGSVSTLTIQRTQQEDSAVYLCASSRGGRAEQFFGPGTRLTVL.

The genes are TRBV27 and TRBJ2-2; 10 positions match TRBD2. There are 19 residues in the CDR3. CDR1 is MNHEY, CDR2 SMNVEV, per germline (reference sequence). Unmatched junction bases numbered 11, after V lost 0 bases and J lost 4 bases. The CDR3 DNA reads as TGTGCCAGCAGTTTATCGAACAGGGGGTCTAGCGGGGGCACCGGGGAGCTGTTTTTT. Its protein is CASSLSNRGSSGGTGELFF.

This clonotype was found many times. The chain recombines TRBV5-5 with TRBJ2-3; tentative D call: TRBD1 (5 bases). This CDR3 comprises 16 residues. V dropped 1 base and J dropped 0 bases, with 12 bases sitting between them. Looked up from germline, CDR1 is SGHKS and CDR2 is YYEKEE (reference sequence). The CDR3 loop is CASSLLAGPSTDTQYF. DNA for the CDR3: TGTGCCAGCAGCTTGCTGGCAGGGCCTAGCACAGATACGCAGTATTTT.

A few counts support this clonotype. The genes are TRBV11-2 and TRBJ1-3; unclear D gene. The CDR3 is 14 residues long. Deletions cut 4 bases from V and 0 bases from J, with 7 bases between. Germline V lookup: CDR1 SGHAT, CDR2 FQNNGV. As DNA, the CDR3 is TGTGCCAGCAGCTCCCGGACCTCTGGAAACACCATATATTTT. This gives the protein CASSSRTSGNTIYF. Full variable domain (outside the CDR3, taken from reference TRBV11-2 and TRBJ1-3): EAGVAQSPRYKIIEKRQSVAFWCNPISGHATLYWYQQILGQGPKLLIQFQNNGVVDDSQLPKDRFSAERLKGVDSTLKIQPAKLEDSAVYLCASSSRTSGNTIYFGEGSWLTVV.

The chain is built from TRBV5-1 and TRBJ2-5; D possibly corresponds to TRBD2 (5 bases). The CDR3 extends over 16 amino acids. Per germline, CDR1 SGHRS and CDR2 YFSETQ. V gave up 0 bases and J gave up 2 bases, with 14 bases separating them. CDR3 sequence reads: CASSLGGAIIQETQYF. The CDR3 coding sequence is TGCGCCAGCAGCTTGGGGGGAGCTATAATTCAAGAGACCCAGTACTTC.

This clonotype was seen ten or more times. The V gene is TRBV20-1, the J gene TRBJ2-1; D call uncertain. Deletions cut 6 bases from V and 7 bases from J, with 16 bases between. Germline lookup yields CDR1 DFQATT and CDR2 SNEGSKA (reference sequence). This CDR3 has 13 residues. CDR3 region: CSALDGRSNEQFF. The CDR3, as DNA: TGCAGTGCCCTCGATGGGCGGAGTAATGAGCAGTTCTTC.